The entry below describes one T cell receptor beta chain. This record belongs to a study of PD-1 blockade in classical Hodgkin lymphoma. The V gene lost 8 bases and the J gene lost 4 bases, with 13 bases spanning the gap. Germline CDR1 and CDR2: MNHEY and SMNVEV (reference sequence). The CDR3 totals 13 residues. Profiling relied on immunoSEQ multiplex PCR, and the TCRdb table lists in-frame clones only, not all of them. The sample yields about 30,000 clones, about two thirds seen once. Relapse was seen in all patients after autologous stem cell transplantation, and brentuximab vedotin exposure was variable.

The input for sequencing was peripheral blood mononuclear cells (PBMCs), taken before the second cycle of nivolumab. V usage is TRBV27 and J usage is TRBJ2-3; no clear D gene. The sequence was obtained from a human donor with classical Hodgkin lymphoma. CDR3 protein: CASRLVDSDTQYF. The CDR3 coding sequence is TGTGCCAGCCGACTTGTAGACTCAGATACGCAGTATTTT.